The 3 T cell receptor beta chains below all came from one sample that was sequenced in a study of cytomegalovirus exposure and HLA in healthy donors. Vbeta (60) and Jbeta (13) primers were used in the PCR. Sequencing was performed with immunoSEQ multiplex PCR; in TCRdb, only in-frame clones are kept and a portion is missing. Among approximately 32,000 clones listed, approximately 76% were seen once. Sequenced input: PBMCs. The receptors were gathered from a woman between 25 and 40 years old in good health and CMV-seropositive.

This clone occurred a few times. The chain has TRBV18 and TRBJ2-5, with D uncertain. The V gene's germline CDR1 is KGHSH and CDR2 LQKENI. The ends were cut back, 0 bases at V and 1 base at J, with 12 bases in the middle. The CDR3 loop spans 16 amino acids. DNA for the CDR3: TGTGCCAGCTCACCACCGATGGGCAGTGGCCAAGAGACCCAGTACTTC. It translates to CASSPPMGSGQETQYF.

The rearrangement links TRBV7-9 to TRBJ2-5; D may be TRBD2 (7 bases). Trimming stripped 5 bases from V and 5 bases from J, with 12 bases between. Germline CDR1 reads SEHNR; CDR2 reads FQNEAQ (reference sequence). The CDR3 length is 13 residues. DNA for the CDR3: TGTGCCAGCAGCAGAGGGGGAGGGGAGACCCAGTACTTC. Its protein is CASSRGGGETQYF. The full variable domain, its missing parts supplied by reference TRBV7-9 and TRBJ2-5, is DTGVSQNPRHKITKRGQNVTFRCDPISEHNRLYWYRQTLGQGPEFLTYFQNEAQLEKSRLLSDRFSAERPKGSFSTLEIQRTEQGDSAMYLCASSRGGGETQYFGPGTRLLVL.

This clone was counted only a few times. CDR3 bases: TGTGCCAGCAGTTTCAGCTCGAACAGGGTTGGTGAAAAACTGTTTTTT. Its protein is CASSFSSNRVGEKLFF. The chain joins TRBV6-5 to TRBJ1-4; perhaps TRBD1 as D (6 bases). The CDR3 spans 16 residues. Trimming cost V 4 bases and J 7 bases, with 19 bases left between them. CDR1 and CDR2 from the germline V gene are MNHEY and SVGAGI.